Described below is a single TCR beta chain sequence and its context. The CDR3 is 13 residues long. Per germline, CDR1 MGHRA and CDR2 YSYEKL. V was shortened by 0 bases and J by 6 bases, with 6 bases between the two germline ends. The sequencing template was cDNA reverse transcribed from extracted RNA. Clones were read by immunoSEQ multiplex PCR, and TCRdb kept only the in-frame ones, dropping some. The sample includes about 140,000 clones, 55% to 65% of them seen just once. The source of the sample is a study of CD8+ T cells in alopecia areata. Material for sequencing was CD4+ T cells sorted from blood. The receptor comes from a human donor in good health. The chain uses TRBV4-1 and TRBJ1-5; D is unclear. This chain's CDR3 is CASSQELGQPQHF. As DNA, the CDR3 is TGCGCCAGCAGCCAAGAACTTGGTCAGCCCCAGCATTTT.